The rows below give T cell receptor beta chains drawn from one sample of a study of T cell clonotyping in hematopoietic cell transplantation. Repertoires were generated with immunoSEQ multiplex PCR, while TCRdb's copy carries only in-frame clones and drops some. The sample contains 25,000 to 35,000 clones, 85% to 95% of which appear only once. The sequenced sample was peripheral blood mononuclear cells, obtained before stem cell transplant. The source of these receptors is a man between 50 and 59 years old with acute myeloid leukemia. Some clones in this sample may be carry-over from other donors' samples. The CDR3 runs from the conserved cysteine through the conserved F or W. A D gene is named only where the DNA matches it firmly. Some rows have no size entry. The others give once, few or many, or a class for an expanded clone.

NA	NA	TRBV4-1	TRBJ1-2	CASSQGRGANGYTF	TGCGCCAGCAGCCAAGGTCGGGGGGCAAATGGCTACACCTTC
NA	TRBD1	TRBV15	TRBJ1-5	CATSRVQGAYQPQHF	TGTGCCACCAGCAGAGTACAGGGGGCATATCAGCCCCAGCATTTT
once	TRBD2	TRBV28	TRBJ2-5	CASSLAGGETQYF	TGTGCCAGCAGTTTGGCGGGGGGGGAGACCCAGTACTTC
NA	TRBD2	TRBV28	TRBJ2-2	CASRSSGTSKAGELFF	TGTGCCAGCAGGTCGTCCGGGACTAGTAAGGCCGGGGAGCTGTTTTTT
NA	NA	TRBV20-1	TRBJ1-2	CSAYGVYGYTF	TGCAGTGCTTACGGGGTCTATGGCTACACCTTC
NA	NA	TRBV19	TRBJ2-7	CASSIVRGEQYF	TGTGCCAGTAGTATAGTAAGGGGCGAGCAGTACTTC
NA	NA	TRBV11-2	TRBJ1-3	CASSFAVAGNTIYF	TGTGCCAGCAGCTTTGCAGTAGCTGGAAACACCATATATTTT
NA	NA	TRBV9	TRBJ1-2	CASSELGAVGYTF	TGTGCCAGCAGCGAATTGGGGGCGGTTGGCTACACCTTC
NA	NA	TRBV5-6	TRBJ2-7	CASSLLSTALTYEQYF	TGTGCCAGCAGCTTATTGTCGACAGCCCTGACCTACGAGCAGTACTTC
NA	NA	TRBV7-8	TRBJ1-2	CASSFQGNYGYTF	TGTGCCAGCAGTTTTCAGGGGAACTATGGCTACACCTTC
NA	NA	TRBV15	TRBJ1-2	CATSRRLGGDGYTF	TGTGCCACCAGCAGACGGTTGGGCGGGGATGGCTACACCTTC
once	NA	TRBV5-5	TRBJ1-1	CASSLDMVYTEAFF	TGTGCCAGCAGCTTGGACATGGTGTACACTGAAGCTTTCTTT
NA	NA	TRBV28	TRBJ2-7	CASSSPGHSSYEQYF	TGTGCCAGCAGTTCCCCGGGACATAGCTCCTACGAGCAGTACTTC
NA	NA	TRBV10-3	TRBJ1-2	CAISEIRDSSLYGYTF	TGTGCCATCAGTGAAATTCGCGACAGCAGCCTCTATGGCTACACCTTC
NA	TRBD2	TRBV7-2	TRBJ2-3	CASSDGLAGGVTDTQYF	TGTGCCAGCAGCGACGGACTAGCGGGAGGAGTGACAGATACGCAGTATTTT
NA	TRBD2	TRBV5-6	TRBJ2-5	CASSSRLAGLQETQYF	TGTGCCAGCAGCTCCCGACTAGCGGGGCTCCAAGAGACCCAGTACTTC
once	TRBD2	TRBV27	TRBJ2-3	CASSSTSGLAGRLDTQYF	TGTGCCAGCAGTTCGACCTCCGGACTAGCGGGACGGTTAGATACGCAGTATTTT
NA	NA	TRBV7-2	TRBJ1-5	CASSRGQSGAIQPQHF	TGTGCCAGCAGCCGAGGACAGTCGGGAGCAATTCAGCCCCAGCATTTT
NA	NA	TRBV2	TRBJ2-6	CASSGQGTISGANVLTF	TGTGCCAGCAGTGGGCAGGGGACCATCTCTGGGGCCAACGTCCTGACTTTC
NA	NA	TRBV5-1	TRBJ2-7	CASGETRGSYEQYF	TGCGCCAGCGGCGAGACTAGGGGGTCCTACGAGCAGTACTTC
NA	TRBD2	TRBV7-9	TRBJ2-7	CASSHPGTSGYEQYF	TGTGCCAGCAGCCACCCTGGGACTAGCGGCTACGAGCAGTACTTC
NA	NA	TRBV5-5	TRBJ2-5	CASAPWGGETQYF	TGTGCCAGCGCCCCTTGGGGCGGAGAGACCCAGTACTTC
NA	TRBD1	TRBV28	TRBJ2-1	CASSFDRGRNEQFF	TGTGCCAGCAGTTTCGACAGGGGGCGTAATGAGCAGTTCTTC
few	NA	TRBV28	TRBJ1-5	CAISHRRLPDLF	TGTGCCATCTCCCACCGACGGCTACCCGATCTCTTT
NA	NA	TRBV25-1	TRBJ2-3	CASSPLGTAGNTQYF	TGTGCCAGCAGTCCCCTCGGGACTGCCGGTAACACGCAGTATTTT
NA	TRBD2	TRBV28	TRBJ2-3	CASSFLAGTDTQYF	TGTGCCAGCAGTTTTCTAGCGGGTACAGATACGCAGTATTTT
NA	NA	TRBV6-1	TRBJ2-7	CASTGGTSYEQYF	TGTGCCAGCACTGGGGGGACCTCCTACGAGCAGTACTTC
NA	NA	TRBV7-2	TRBJ2-7	CASSVRIRDGRYEQYF	TGTGCCAGCAGCGTTAGAATCCGGGACGGTCGCTACGAGCAGTACTTC
NA	NA	TRBV7-2	TRBJ1-2	CASSQGDYGYTF	TGTGCCAGCAGCCAAGGGGACTATGGCTACACCTTC
NA	NA	TRBV4-1	TRBJ2-7	CASSQPLGSSYEQYF	TGCGCCAGCAGCCAGCCTCTGGGGAGCTCCTACGAGCAGTACTTC
NA	NA	TRBV5-6	TRBJ2-1	CASSSPFRAGPYNEQFF	TGTGCCAGCAGCTCCCCGTTTCGAGCAGGACCCTACAATGAGCAGTTCTTC
NA	NA	TRBV4-3	TRBJ2-7	CASSQDHRDSYEQYF	TGCGCCAGCAGCCAAGATCACAGGGACTCCTACGAGCAGTACTTC
NA	TRBD1	TRBV6-1	TRBJ1-3	CASSVGTGGPGNTIYF	TGTGCCAGCAGTGTTGGGACAGGGGGACCGGGAAACACCATATATTTT
NA	NA	TRBV7-3	TRBJ1-1	CASSLRGFAEAFF	TGTGCCAGCAGCTTAAGGGGCTTTGCTGAAGCTTTCTTT
NA	NA	TRBV5-5	TRBJ2-7	CASSLDGASYEQYF	TGTGCCAGCAGCTTGGATGGGGCTAGCTACGAGCAGTACTTC
NA	TRBD1	TRBV11-2	TRBJ2-3	CASSQKRDSLTSTDTQYF	TGTGCCAGCAGTCAAAAGAGGGACAGTCTCACTAGCACAGATACGCAGTATTTT
once	NA	TRBV28	TRBJ1-5	CASRKGLQNQPQHF	TGTGCCAGCAGGAAGGGACTGCAAAATCAGCCCCAGCATTTT
NA	TRBD2	TRBV28	TRBJ2-7	CASTSGATTTYEQYF	TGTGCCAGTACTAGCGGTGCGACGACAACCTACGAGCAGTACTTC
NA	NA	TRBV7-2	TRBJ1-5	CASSLGGRSNQPQHF	TGTGCCAGCAGCTTAGGCGGGCGTAGCAATCAGCCCCAGCATTTT
NA	TRBD1	TRBV7-2	TRBJ2-7	CASSLGTGGSYEQYF	TGTGCCAGCAGCTTAGGGACAGGGGGCTCCTACGAGCAGTACTTC
few	TRBD1	TRBV30	TRBJ1-5	CAWSVRTGARQPQHF	TGTGCCTGGAGTGTGAGGACAGGGGCGCGGCAGCCCCAGCATTTT
NA	TRBD1	TRBV29-1	TRBJ1-1	CSVEDSGGVLNTEAFF	TGCAGCGTTGAAGATTCAGGGGGTGTACTGAACACTGAAGCTTTCTTT
NA	NA	TRBV30	TRBJ1-1	CAWALNRDTEAFF	TGTGCCTGGGCTCTTAACCGCGACACTGAAGCTTTCTTT
NA	NA	TRBV28	TRBJ2-3	CASSRGPGLTSTDTQYF	TGTGCCAGCAGTAGAGGCCCGGGACTGACAAGCACAGATACGCAGTATTTT
once	TRBD2	TRBV27	TRBJ2-5	CASSPRTSGRGRWKETQYF	TGTGCCAGCAGTCCGAGGACTAGCGGGAGAGGGAGGTGGAAAGAGACCCAGTACTTC
NA	NA	TRBV19	TRBJ1-3	CASLIAGRSGNTIYF	TGTGCCAGCCTCATCGCAGGCCGCTCTGGAAACACCATATATTTT
NA	NA	TRBV5-1	TRBJ2-5	CASSLGGPQETQYF	TGCGCCAGCAGCTTGGGAGGACCCCAAGAGACCCAGTACTTC
once	TRBD2	TRBV7-2	TRBJ2-3	CASSLVGGQEDTQYF	TGTGCCAGCAGCTTAGTGGGAGGGCAAGAAGATACGCAGTATTTT
NA	NA	TRBV7-2	TRBJ2-7	CATDDHWSYEQYF	TGTGCCACCGACGACCACTGGTCGTACGAGCAGTACTTC
NA	TRBD2	TRBV28	TRBJ2-7	CASSPPGLAYEQYF	TGTGCCAGCAGTCCCCCGGGACTAGCGTACGAGCAGTACTTC
NA	TRBD1	TRBV7-9	TRBJ2-5	CASSPGTGLETQYF	TGTGCCAGCAGCCCGGGGACAGGGTTAGAGACCCAGTACTTC
NA	TRBD1	TRBV5-1	TRBJ1-4	CASSLQGTGEKLFF	TGCGCCAGCAGCTTACAGGGGACAGGGGAAAAACTGTTTTTT
NA	TRBD2	TRBV6-5	TRBJ2-7	CASSYSPSGLGEQYF	TGTGCCAGCAGTTACTCGCCTAGCGGTCTTGGAGAGCAGTACTTC
NA	NA	TRBV29-1	TRBJ1-4	CSVEGGGPFNEKLFF	TGCAGCGTTGAGGGCGGTGGACCCTTTAATGAAAAACTGTTTTTT
NA	NA	TRBV9	TRBJ1-2	CASSPDGFYGYTF	TGTGCCAGCAGCCCGGACGGATTCTATGGCTACACCTTC
NA	NA	TRBV5-6	TRBJ2-7	CASSFYHEQYF	TGTGCCAGCAGCTTTTACCACGAGCAGTACTTC
NA	NA	TRBV9	TRBJ1-4	CASSRGRTFATNEKLFF	TGTGCCAGCAGCAGGGGACGTACCTTTGCAACTAATGAAAAACTGTTTTTT
NA	NA	TRBV7-2	TRBJ2-2	CASSLVPVSSELFF	TGTGCCAGCAGCTTAGTCCCAGTCTCGTCGGAGCTGTTTTTT
NA	NA	TRBV2	TRBJ1-1	CASSARQQNTEAFF	TGTGCCAGCAGTGCGCGGCAGCAAAACACTGAAGCTTTCTTT
NA	NA	TRBV28	TRBJ1-1	CASSLDLGAEAFF	TGTGCCAGCAGTTTGGACCTGGGGGCTGAAGCTTTCTTT